This T cell receptor (beta chain) is drawn from a study of T cells in Graves' hyperthyroidism and ophthalmopathy. Regarding the study as a whole: Through a model of 13 V-J features, ophthalmopathy was separated from stable hyperthyroidism.

The length of the CDR3 is 14 residues. In germline, CDR1 is SGHTA, CDR2 FQGNSA. V shed 5 bases and J shed 4 bases, with 14 bases lying between them. Diagnoses were made from clinical symptoms, serum measures (thyroxine and TRAb), thyroid ultrasound and orbital computed tomography. Regions amplified from RNA transcripts were the TCR beta CDR3 regions. TCR CDR3 regions were first amplified by RT-PCR with HTBI primers. TCRdb re-derived calls from the multiplex PCR reads in MiXCR, one entry per CDR3 protein. The table includes around 300,000 distinct CDR3 sequences, roughly 15% detected once. This clonotype was found many times. Its antigen is unidentified.

The source of this sequence is a woman in her forties with Graves' hyperthyroidism. Sequencing was carried out using blood. The V call is TRBV7-2, the J call TRBJ2-5; D is ambiguous. CDR3 nucleotide sequence: TGTGCCAGCAGCATAGACTTGTCGGGAGAGACCCAGTACTTC. Encoded protein: CASSIDLSGETQYF.